This T cell receptor beta chain was profiled in a study of cytomegalovirus exposure and HLA in healthy donors. As for this clone: Antigen: not known.

PCR amplification relied on 60 Vbeta primers (plus 13 Jbeta primers). Assay used: immunoSEQ multiplex PCR; TCRdb lists only in-frame clones, some missing. The table lists about 200,000 clones, about 85% of them singletons. Study-wide findings and caveats: In an earlier analysis, in approximately 570 donors, most V segments appeared productive either ~90% or ~30% of the time. Some public TCRs appeared in many individuals, while most sequences were rare. Compared with the roughly 700-donor mean, an Asian-associated ancestry cluster reportedly had fewer N-insertions, according to a later analysis.

This receptor was identified in a boy between 2 and 10 years old in good health and CMV-seronegative. Sequencing used PBMCs.

The CDR3 region has the DNA TGTGCCAGCAGAGCCACAGGGGGCCTCGAGAACACTGAAGCTTTCTTT. As protein: CASRATGGLENTEAFF. The chain uses TRBV7-3 and TRBJ1-1; TRBD1 agrees at 9 bases. The CDR3 is 16 residues long. With 6 bases clipped from V and 1 base from J, the junction kept 9 bases outside the gene matches. The germline V gene has CDR1 SGHTA and CDR2 FQGTGA.